These T cell receptor beta chains were read from a single sample in a study of cytomegalovirus exposure and HLA in healthy donors. Generated by immunoSEQ multiplex PCR, the TCRdb table keeps only in-frame clones and is missing some. Of hundreds of thousands of clones in the sample, 65% to 90% were seen once. Sequencing was carried out using PBMCs. The receptors derive from a girl between 5 and 17 years old in good health and CMV-seronegative. CDR3s include the opening cysteine and the closing phenylalanine or tryptophan. Some rows mark clone size as missing; the rest say once, few, many or name a class of expanded clone.

j_call v_call clone_size cdr3_aa
TRBJ1-5 TRBV9 NA CASSVGGGRDQPQHF
TRBJ2-1 TRBV29-1 NA CSGERGRSPNEQFF
TRBJ2-4 TRBV9 NA CASSVDGGLAKNIQYF
TRBJ2-6 TRBV28 NA CASSHRTGRGSGANVLTF
TRBJ2-6 TRBV28 NA CASSLGQRSSGANVLTF
TRBJ2-7 TRBV28 NA CASSLGLLPSYEQYF
TRBJ1-3 TRBV7-6 NA CASSLGQGAGNTIYF
TRBJ1-3 TRBV28 NA CASSFRGSGNTIYF
TRBJ2-7 TRBV5-1 NA CASSFSTGNYEQYF
TRBJ1-3 TRBV28 NA CASSITGYFGGNTIYF
TRBJ1-3 TRBV2 NA CASSDQRAGNTIYF
TRBJ1-4 TRBV23-1 NA CASRRTGTDLINEKLFF
TRBJ1-2 TRBV5-1 few CASSLGPGANYGYTF
TRBJ1-1 TRBV5-1 few CASSLVGATEAFF
TRBJ2-4 TRBV29-1 NA CSVFRAGRENIQYF
TRBJ1-1 TRBV4-1 NA CASSQGRREVNTEAFF
TRBJ2-6 TRBV6-4 once CASSRSFGLAGFLGANVLTF
TRBJ1-3 TRBV7-9 NA CASSFRDSNPGNTIYF
TRBJ2-1 TRBV4-1 NA CASSRVLRGASSSYNEQFF
TRBJ2-3 TRBV2 once CASNGGYTDTQYF
TRBJ1-2 TRBV2 NA CASSPDRGDYGYTF
TRBJ1-1 TRBV9 NA CASSVFVDTEAFF
TRBJ2-7 TRBV18 NA CASSPPGTGGEQYF
TRBJ1-5 TRBV5-6 NA CASSLGQGISNQPQHF
TRBJ2-7 TRBV5-1 once CASSVDLAGVSYEQYF
TRBJ2-5 TRBV7-2 NA CASSSVLGLAGGSETQYF
TRBJ2-1 TRBV11-3 NA CASSSTFEPPGDEQFF
TRBJ1-2 TRBV5-5 NA CASSLGPGSGGYTF
TRBJ2-5 TRBV2 once CASSVFSGAQETQYF
TRBJ2-7 TRBV27 NA CASSSGGSYEQYF
TRBJ1-1 TRBV7-9 once CSSFGGPPEAFF
TRBJ2-7 TRBV19 once CASQTSGGTSYEQYF
TRBJ1-2 TRBV7-9 NA CASSVRTGGYTF
TRBJ1-3 TRBV19 NA CASSDDRPQNTIYF
TRBJ1-2 TRBV7-2 NA CASSLSDYGYTF
TRBJ2-5 TRBV7-2 few CASSLWVSGAPETQYF
TRBJ1-1 TRBV30 NA CAWSLSTGIGSTEAFF
TRBJ1-2 TRBV27 once CASSFRLRGEGYTF
TRBJ1-4 TRBV28 NA CASVTGTVNEKLFF
TRBJ1-2 TRBV11-2 NA CASSLFRQGAANYGYTF
TRBJ2-7 TRBV5-5 NA CASSLGGQALWDEQYF
TRBJ2-2 TRBV6-4 NA CASSDRTTGELFF